This T cell receptor (beta chain) was captured in a study of blood T cell repertoires in COVID-19. Study-level information: Sources were T cells, B-cell-depleted T cells, or PBMCs; the material itself was cDNA or gDNA.

V was shortened by 4 bases and J by 5 bases, with 12 bases between the two germline ends. Germline CDR1 reads SGHNT; CDR2 reads YYREEE (reference sequence). The CDR3 is made up of 13 amino acids. In the original analysis: Estimates of nucleated cell counts were drawn from the amplification of reference gene primers. Sequenced by immunoSEQ multiplex PCR; TCRdb stores in-frame clones only, minus some. That table is the source of V, J and clone size, and D and trimming were worked out from the DNA. This sample has under 90,000 clones; 87% occur once, and the top ten carry around 3.6%. Sequences were obtained from peripheral blood. V and J are TRBV5-4 and TRBJ1-1, with a tentative D call TRBD1 (6 bases). The sequence came from a woman in her forties or fifties with COVID-19, enrolled during active disease. DNA of the CDR3: TGTGCCAGCAGCCCTGAGGGGGTTACTGAAGCTTTCTTT. This gives the protein CASSPEGVTEAFF.